This T cell receptor beta chain was found in a study of shared clonotypes between healthy human individuals. V dropped 6 bases and J dropped 3; count of bases not matched to a gene: 8. Germline-derived CDR1 and CDR2 are MGHRA and YSYEKL. This CDR3 has 15 residues. Study-wide findings and caveats: Generation probability values for non-shared clonotypes were lower than those for clonotypes shared by all four donors.

Turning to this clone: Its antigen remains unidentified.

The protocol was immunoSEQ multiplex PCR, while the TCRdb copy is restricted to in-frame clones and leaves out a portion. Among 2 million to 2.5 million clones listed, approximately 95% were seen once. The source material was naive CD4+ T cells from PBMCs. Subset specified: CD45RA+ positively selected. The genes are TRBV4-1 and TRBJ1-5; 7 positions match TRBD1. This receptor was obtained from a man in his late teens or twenties in good health. Some clones in this sample may be carry-over from other donors' samples. The CDR3 here is CASSRGQDPNQPQHF. The CDR3 DNA is TGCGCCAGCAGTCGTGGACAGGACCCCAATCAGCCCCAGCATTTT.